Following are 32 T cell receptor beta chains from one sample sequenced in a study of T cell repertoires in cytomegalovirus infection. These receptors are not linked to any known antigen. TCRdb reprocessed the reads with MiXCR, giving one entry per CDR3 protein. The data show a few hundred thousand distinct CDR3 sequences, with approximately 32% seen just once and 15% to 25% held by the top ten. The material was cultured PBMCs, obtained from culture after CMV antigen stimulation. These receptor sequences come from a human donor in good health (CMV status not recorded). Some clones in this sample may be carry-over from other donors' samples.

The chain links TRBV6-2 or TRBV6-3 to TRBJ1-1, with D perhaps matching TRBD1 (5 bases). The V gene lost 0 bases and the J gene lost 2 bases, with 10 bases spanning the gap. Germline CDR1 MNHEY, CDR2 SVGEGT. The CDR3 runs 15 residues. CDR3 in amino acids: CASSYSGEYNTEAFF. CDR3 in DNA: TGTGCCAGCAGTTACTCGGGGGAATACAACACTGAAGCTTTCTTT.

The CDR3 loop reads CASSLAEGTGPYQPQHF. Here the CDR3 DNA reads TGTGCCAGCAGCTTGGCCGAAGGGACGGGTCCATATCAGCCCCAGCATTTT. The chain recombines TRBV5-6 with TRBJ1-5; TRBD1 might be the D (5 bases). This CDR3 contains 17 residues. Germline lookup yields CDR1 SGHDT and CDR2 YYEEEE. V lost 0 bases and J lost 5, with 18 bases in between.

This clonotype appeared a few times. V is TRBV25-1 and J is TRBJ2-7, with 8 bases that match TRBD2. The germline gives CDR1 MGHDK, CDR2 SYGVNS. The CDR3 is 17 amino acids. Trimming cost V 5 bases and J 2 bases; bases outside gene matches: 14. The chain's CDR3 is CASSPPPSSGSTYEQYF. The CDR3, as DNA: TGTGCCAGCAGTCCCCCCCCCTCTAGCGGGTCAACCTACGAGCAGTACTTC.

The V gene is TRBV11-2, the J gene TRBJ2-3, with D unclear. Germline lookup yields CDR1 SGHAT and CDR2 FQNNGV. There are 12 residues in the CDR3. The V and J ends lost 8 bases and 5 bases respectively, with 11 bases between them. Here the CDR3 DNA reads TGTGCCAGCCGCGGTGGGGTAGATACGCAGTATTTT. Its protein product is CASRGGVDTQYF.

This chain uses TRBV27 with TRBJ1-2; D remains unclear. CDR3 size: 12 residues. Trimming shortened V by 5 bases and J by 7 bases, and 11 bases separated the two germline ends. Germline V gene data show CDR1 as MNHEY and CDR2 as SMNVEV (reference sequence). CDR3 bases: TGTGCCAGCAGTGGGCAGTTGGCTGGCTACACCTTC. Translated, it gives CASSGQLAGYTF.

This clonotype was seen a handful of times. The rearrangement joins TRBV20-1 to TRBJ1-1, with D perhaps TRBD1 (5 bases). This CDR3 region has 13 residues. V lost 5 bases, J lost 2 bases, and 12 bases lay in between. CDR1 is DFQATT and CDR2 is SNEGSKA in the germline V gene (reference sequence). The CDR3 sequence is CSAPWTPNTEAFF. DNA for the CDR3: TGCAGTGCTCCTTGGACACCTAACACTGAAGCTTTCTTT.

This chain joins TRBV7-8 and TRBJ1-2; 7 bases match TRBD1. There are 15 residues in the CDR3. From germline, CDR1 is SGHVS and CDR2 FQNEAQ. Unmatched junction bases numbered 10, after V lost 3 bases and J lost 6 bases. The CDR3 nucleotides read TGTGCCAGCAGCTTGGGACAGCGAAAGGGTCATGGCTACACCTTC. Amino acids: CASSLGQRKGHGYTF.

The chain is built from TRBV7-9 and TRBJ1-1; 12 bases line up with TRBD1. The V and J ends lost 4 bases and 4 bases, in that order; junction bases with no gene match: 4. The CDR3 loop spans 15 amino acids. The V gene's germline CDR1 is SEHNR and CDR2 FQNEAQ (reference sequence). The chain's CDR3 is CASSWDRGLITEAFF. The CDR3 region has the DNA TGTGCCAGCAGCTGGGACAGGGGGCTGATCACTGAAGCTTTCTTT.

The V and J genes are TRBV28 and TRBJ2-3, with TRBD2 identical over 8 bases. CDR1 MDHEN and CDR2 SYDVKM come from the germline V gene. With V trimmed by 5 bases and J by 2 bases, 3 bases remained unmatched. The CDR3 consists of 14 residues. The CDR3 is CASSMTSVTDTQYF. As DNA, the CDR3 is TGTGCCAGCAGTATGACTAGCGTCACAGATACGCAGTATTTT.

This clonotype has more than one count but fewer than ten. The chain joins TRBV11-2 to TRBJ2-7; the D call may be TRBD1 or TRBD2 (6 bases each). Germline loops: CDR1 SGHAT, CDR2 FQNNGV. Trimming removed 5 bases from V and 1 base from J, with 15 bases in between. The CDR3 runs 15 residues. Here the CDR3 DNA reads TGTGCCAGCAGCCCAACGGGGGCATGGTCCTACGAGCAGTACTTC. Protein sequence: CASSPTGAWSYEQYF.

The V and J genes are TRBV7-2 and TRBJ2-3; the match to TRBD2 covers 9 bases. The CDR3 contains 15 residues. V lost 5 bases, J lost 5 bases, and 8 bases stayed unmatched. Germline V gene sequence: CDR1 SGHTA, CDR2 FQGNSA. CDR3 bases: TGTGCCAGCAGCCCAGGGCGGGGGGGCAAAGATACGCAGTATTTT. Translation gives CASSPGRGGKDTQYF.

The rearrangement links TRBV7-6 to TRBJ1-4, with D unclear. V lost 4 bases to trimming and J lost 10 bases, with 10 bases between them. Germline V gene sequence: CDR1 SGHVS, CDR2 FNYEAQ. The CDR3 runs to 12 residues. The CDR3 DNA reads TGTGCCAGCAGCTCCGAGGTGGGAAAACTGTTTTTT. Residues: CASSSEVGKLFF.

This clonotype has just a few counts. The CDR3 loop reads CASTMLRGAGANEQFF. The CDR3 region has the DNA TGTGCCAGCACCATGCTCCGGGGGGCGGGAGCCAATGAGCAGTTCTTC. V usage is TRBV6-1 and J usage is TRBJ2-1; a possible D gene is TRBD2 (7 bases). This CDR3 contains 16 residues. Germline CDR1 is MNHNS and CDR2 is SASEGT. V was pared by 7 bases and J by 6 bases, with 22 bases between.

The sample holds a few counts of this clonotype. The chain recombines TRBV6-5 with TRBJ1-1; D might be TRBD1 (5 bases). The CDR3 runs to 13 residues. The germline V and J ends were trimmed by 2 bases and 7 bases, with 11 bases remaining between them. The V gene's germline CDR1 is MNHEY and CDR2 SVGAGI. The DNA of the CDR3 is TGTGCCAGCAGTTACGGGGGGTTTGGTGAAGCTTTCTTT. This gives the protein CASSYGGFGEAFF.

This clonotype was observed a handful of times. The chain links TRBV28 to TRBJ1-6, with D tentatively TRBD1 (6 bases). CDR1 and CDR2 (germline): MDHEN, SYDVKM. The CDR3 length is 14 residues. Trimming took off 6 bases at V and 6 bases at J, with 12 bases between the two ends. The CDR3 sequence: CASSEGGFNSPLHF. CDR3 nucleotide sequence: TGTGCCAGCAGCGAGGGGGGGTTTAATTCACCCCTCCACTTT.

V gene TRBV12-3 or TRBV12-4 combines with J gene TRBJ2-1; 8 nucleotides line up with TRBD1. V lost 5 bases, J lost 9 bases, and 12 bases stayed unmatched. CDR3 size: 15 residues. CDR3 nucleotides: TGTGCCAGCAGTGGGACAGGAGCCCAAGTGGGTGAGCAGTTCTTC. Translation gives CASSGTGAQVGEQFF.

In its sample, this clonotype was seen a few times. The chain recombines TRBV10-3 with TRBJ2-5, with 12 bases that match TRBD2. The CDR3 sequence is 16 residues long. With V trimmed by 5 bases and J by 5 bases, 9 bases remained unmatched. Germline V CDR1 and CDR2: ENHRY, SYGVKD. The DNA for the CDR3 is TGTGCCATCAGTTCCACCCGGACTAGCGGGAAGGAGACCCAGTACTTC. Translated: CAISSTRTSGKETQYF.

This clonotype was counted at least ten times. The rearrangement links TRBV7-2 to TRBJ1-2, with 7 bases that match TRBD1. Germline-derived CDR1 and CDR2 are SGHTA and FQGNSA. V shed 5 bases, J shed 6 bases, and the junction held 12 bases outside the gene matches. This CDR3 has 15 residues. DNA for the CDR3: TGTGCCAGCAGCCTCCCCGGCGGAGGGGGCGATGGCTACACCTTC. This gives the protein CASSLPGGGGDGYTF.

V usage is TRBV13 and J usage is TRBJ2-1; 9 nucleotides match TRBD1. Germline CDR1 and CDR2: PRHDT and FYEKMQ (reference sequence). V gave up 3 bases and J gave up 5 bases; unmatched junction bases: 5. CDR3 length: 15 amino acids. CDR3 region: CASSFATGGHNEQFF. The CDR3 nucleotides read TGTGCCAGCAGCTTTGCGACAGGGGGTCACAATGAGCAGTTCTTC.

This clonotype appeared a few times. CDR3 DNA: TGCGCCACCGGGGGGCTGGGCGACTCTGGAAACACCATATATTTT. Its protein is CATGGLGDSGNTIYF. This chain joins TRBV10-2 and TRBJ1-3; maybe TRBD1 (6 bases). CDR1 and CDR2 from the germline V gene are WSHSY and SAAADI. CDR3 size: 15 residues. V lost 10 bases and J 0 bases, leaving 16 bases between the germline ends.

This chain connects TRBV12-3 or TRBV12-4 to TRBJ1-5, with D tentatively TRBD1 (5 bases). The V and J ends lost 3 bases and 7 bases respectively, with 16 bases between them. This CDR3 has 15 amino acids. The CDR3 bases are TGTGCCAGCAGTTTCGGGTCAGGGTATGGGCAGCCCCAGCATTTT. Amino acid sequence: CASSFGSGYGQPQHF.

The rearrangement joins TRBV18 to TRBJ2-1, with 11 nucleotides matching TRBD2. The V gene end was trimmed by 7 bases and the J gene end by 5 bases; junction bases not matched to a gene: 4. CDR3 length: 14 amino acids. The germline gives CDR1 KGHSH, CDR2 LQKENI. The DNA for the CDR3 is TGTGCCAGCTTAGCGGGACTAGCGGACAATGAGCAGTTCTTC. This gives the protein CASLAGLADNEQFF.

This clonotype was seen a handful of times. This rearrangement joins TRBV20-1 to TRBJ1-1; TRBD1 might be the D (6 bases). The CDR3 is made up of 10 amino acids. Trimming removed 7 bases from V and 7 bases from J, with 10 bases in between. The V gene's germline CDR1 is DFQATT and CDR2 SNEGSKA (reference sequence). DNA of the CDR3: TGCAGTGTCCGAGGGGGTGAAGCTTTCTTT. Its protein product is CSVRGGEAFF.

This clonotype was seen more than once but under ten times. The chain joins TRBV7-2 to TRBJ2-7; tentative D call: TRBD2 (6 bases). The V and J ends lost 4 bases and 0 bases respectively, with 10 bases between them. Germline V CDR1 and CDR2: SGHTA, FQGNSA. This CDR3 region has 14 residues. DNA of the CDR3: TGTGCCAGCAGCTCGGACTATCTCTCCTACGAGCAGTACTTC. Translating gives CASSSDYLSYEQYF.

Many counts were recorded for this clonotype. Relative to the germline gene, one junction end is altered; a read error may explain this. The chain carries TRBV7-8 and TRBJ2-7; the match to TRBD1 covers 11 bases. Germline V gives CDR1 SGHVS, CDR2 FQNEAQ. The CDR3 loop spans 16 amino acids. CDR3 sequence: CASSLAIGQGAHEQYF. CDR3 in DNA: TGTGCCAGCAGCCTAGCTATCGGACAGGGGGCACACGAGCAGTACTTC.

This clonotype was counted only a few times. The chain has TRBV5-4 and TRBJ2-3; no clear D gene. The length of the CDR3 is 15 residues. Germline V CDR1 and CDR2: SGHNT, YYREEE (reference sequence). Trimming shortened V by 5 bases and J by 2 bases, and 15 bases separated the two germline ends. In nucleotides, the CDR3 is TGTGCCAGCAGAGGAAGACCTCAAAACACAGATACGCAGTATTTT. Protein: CASRGRPQNTDTQYF.

The J gene is TRBJ2-7, the V gene TRBV6-1; D is undetermined. The CDR3 is made up of 14 amino acids. Germline V CDR1 and CDR2: MNHNS, SASEGT. With 10 bases removed from V and 4 bases from J, the gap between germline ends came to 20 bases. The CDR3 DNA sequence: TGTGCCACCAGAAGTAGGCTAGGGTCTTACGAGCAGTACTTC. As protein: CATRSRLGSYEQYF.

This clonotype has more than one count but fewer than ten. The V call is TRBV12-3 or TRBV12-4, the J call TRBJ1-5; D is undetermined. CDR3 length: 17 amino acids. V was trimmed by 6 bases and J by 2 bases, leaving 20 bases between them. The CDR3 sequence is CASSLLSGRSGNQPQHF. For the CDR3, the DNA is TGTGCCAGCAGCCTCTTATCGGGCAGGTCGGGCAATCAGCCCCAGCATTTT.

This clonotype was counted between two and nine times. The V and J genes are TRBV6-1 and TRBJ1-5; tentative D call: TRBD1 (6 bases). V shed 6 bases and J shed 5 bases, with 11 bases lying between them. Germline V CDR1 and CDR2: MNHNS, SASEGT. The CDR3 length is 13 residues. CDR3 sequence reads: CASSPGVDQPQHF. In DNA, the CDR3 is TGTGCCAGCAGCCCAGGGGTAGATCAGCCCCAGCATTTT.

This clonotype was seen a few times. J is TRBJ2-6 and V is TRBV20-1; 10 bases line up with TRBD1. Germline CDR1 DFQATT, CDR2 SNEGSKA (reference sequence). The CDR3 consists of 18 residues. V trimming: 4 bases; J trimming: 0 bases; junction bases outside the gene matches: 9. For the CDR3, the DNA is TGCAGTGCTACACGGACAGGGGGAGGATTCTCTGGGGCCAACGTCCTGACTTTC. This translates into CSATRTGGGFSGANVLTF.

V gene TRBV19 combines with J gene TRBJ1-3; D ambiguous. The CDR3 length is 12 residues. CDR1 and CDR2 from the germline V gene are LNHDA and SQIVND (reference sequence). V was shortened by 9 bases and J by 2 bases, with 8 bases between the two germline ends. CDR3 sequence reads: CASASPGNTIYF. CDR3 nucleotides: TGTGCCAGCGCTTCTCCTGGAAACACCATATATTTT.

This clonotype came up a few times. This chain uses TRBV10-3 with TRBJ1-5; D unresolved. The length of the CDR3 is 13 residues. The germline V gene has CDR1 ENHRY and CDR2 SYGVKD. The V end was cut by 4 bases, the J end by 2 bases, with 6 bases between. As DNA, the CDR3 is TGTGCCATCAGTGGGATGGGCAATCAGCCCCAGCATTTT. Amino acid sequence: CAISGMGNQPQHF.